What follows are 21 T cell receptor beta chains derived from one specimen sequenced in a study of vaccination and CD4 T cells after COVID-19. As for treatment: approximately 9-day PBMC culture with coronavirus spike peptide pools or control peptides (ViraFEST assay). What these receptors recognize is not known. An Oncomine TCR Beta short-read assay was used to sequence the DNA from cultured CD4+ T cells. TCRdb reanalysed the PCR reads using MiXCR and keeps one entry per CDR3 protein. The sample has tens of thousands of distinct CDR3 sequences, roughly 67% seen once. This specimen was CD4+ T cells from blood, cultured in vitro, taken after SARS-CoV-2 vaccination. The receptors were sampled from a human donor who received a COVID-19 vaccine.

The chain employs TRBV19 and TRBJ1-5; the D gene is possibly TRBD1 (6 bases). This CDR3 contains 17 residues. Trimming removed 6 bases at V and 0 bases at J, with 18 bases between. The germline gives CDR1 LNHDA, CDR2 SQIVND (reference sequence). DNA for the CDR3: TGTGCCAGTAGGCCCGACAGGTTCCTGAGTAGCAATCAGCCCCAGCATTTT. This translates into CASRPDRFLSSNQPQHF.

The sample holds a few counts of this clonotype. The rearrangement links TRBV7-2 to TRBJ2-5, with D perhaps matching TRBD1 or TRBD2 (6 bases each). Between the trimmed V and J ends, which lost 3 bases and 4 bases, there was a span of 18 bases. Germline values: CDR1 SGHTA, CDR2 FQGNSA. The CDR3 has 16 residues. In DNA form, the CDR3 reads TGTGCCAGCAGCTTTTTCCCCCGGGGGCGGGGAGAGACCCAGTACTTC. It yields the protein CASSFFPRGRGETQYF.

The rearrangement joins TRBV7-2 to TRBJ2-3; TRBD1 might be the D (5 bases). The CDR3 has 13 amino acids. V lost 7 bases and J 2 bases, leaving 10 bases between the germline ends. The germline gives CDR1 SGHTA, CDR2 FQGNSA. The CDR3 coding sequence is TGTGCCAGCACTTTCAGGGCCACAGATACGCAGTATTTT. Its translation: CASTFRATDTQYF.

The chain couples TRBV19 to TRBJ1-1, with TRBD1 matching 7 bases. The CDR3 covers 17 residues. CDR1 is LNHDA, CDR2 SQIVND, per germline (reference sequence). The ends lost 8 bases at V and 3 bases at J; junction bases unmatched: 18. The CDR3, as DNA: TGTGCCAGTCGAATCCCATTCGGGAGGGGGCGTTACACTGAAGCTTTCTTT. As protein: CASRIPFGRGRYTEAFF.

The J gene is TRBJ2-4, the V gene TRBV6-1; TRBD1 matches 7 bases. The CDR3 runs to 17 residues. Losses at the gene ends were 5 bases for V and 0 bases for J; bases not matched to a gene: 10. Germline CDR1 MNHNS, CDR2 SASEGT. The CDR3 region is CASSTNTGALAKNIQYF. As DNA, the CDR3 is TGTGCCAGCAGTACAAACACAGGGGCGCTAGCCAAAAACATTCAGTACTTC.

This chain links TRBV18 with TRBJ1-2; 7 nucleotides agree with TRBD1. Germline V CDR1 and CDR2: KGHSH, LQKENI. After removal of 6 bases from V and 2 bases from J, the junction contained 6 bases not matched to a gene. The CDR3 consists of 14 residues. CDR3 protein: CASSLEGGNYGYTF. In DNA form, the CDR3 reads TGTGCCAGCTCTCTGGAAGGGGGCAACTATGGCTACACCTTC.

The sample holds a few counts of this clonotype. The rearrangement joins TRBV7-2 to TRBJ2-5; 14 nucleotides match TRBD2. The CDR3 extends over 20 amino acids. The J segment lost 5 bases and the V segment lost 1 base, leaving 15 bases of the junction unmatched. Germline loops: CDR1 SGHTA, CDR2 FQGNSA. CDR3 residues: CASSLVALLVTSGGAETQYF. DNA of the CDR3: TGTGCCAGCAGCTTAGTAGCCTTGCTCGTGACTAGCGGGGGGGCGGAGACCCAGTACTTC. Full variable domain (rest looked up from reference TRBV7-2 and TRBJ2-5): GAGVSQSPSNKVTEKGKDVELRCDPISGHTALYWYRQSLGQGLEFLIYFQGNSAPDKSGLPSDRFSAERTGGSVSTLTIQRTQQEDSAVYLCASSLVALLVTSGGAETQYFGPGTRLLVL.

A single count supports this clonotype. The chain has TRBV6-1 and TRBJ1-1; D perhaps matches TRBD1 (6 bases). Germline V lookup: CDR1 MNHNS, CDR2 SASEGT. This CDR3 spans 14 amino acids. The V end lost 4 bases, the J end lost 2 bases, and 11 bases lay between the germline ends. The CDR3 region has the DNA TGTGCCAGCAGTGGAGGGGGTTTAAACACTGAAGCTTTCTTT. It is translated as CASSGGGLNTEAFF.

This sequence joins TRBV24-1 and TRBJ2-3; tentatively, D is TRBD1 (6 bases). The ends were cut back, 1 base at V and 5 bases at J, with 12 bases in the middle. There are 15 residues in the CDR3. Per germline, CDR1 KGHDR and CDR2 SFDVKD. DNA of the CDR3: TGTGCCACCAGTGATTTAGTCCAGGGGTTAGATACGCAGTATTTT. Protein sequence: CATSDLVQGLDTQYF.

This rearrangement joins TRBV6-1 to TRBJ2-7; D gene ambiguous. The germline V and J ends were trimmed by 5 bases and 3 bases, with 14 bases remaining between them. This CDR3 region has 14 residues. CDR1 and CDR2 from the germline V gene are MNHNS and SASEGT. The DNA of the CDR3 is TGTGCCAGCAGTAGCCAGATAGAAAACTACGAGCAGTACTTC. It yields the protein CASSSQIENYEQYF.

The chain joins TRBV6-5 to TRBJ1-6, with a possible D match to TRBD1 (6 bases). Germline V CDR1 and CDR2: MNHEY, SVGAGI. This CDR3 region has 14 residues. Trimming cost V 2 bases and J 10 bases, with 12 bases left between them. The CDR3 DNA follows: TGTGCCAGCAGTTACCAGGGGTCAGAATCACCCCTCCACTTT. The encoded protein is CASSYQGSESPLHF.

V is TRBV27 and J is TRBJ1-2, with TRBD1 identical over 8 bases. The CDR3 sequence is 16 residues long. After removal of 8 bases from V and 8 bases from J, the junction contained 19 bases not matched to a gene. In germline, CDR1 is MNHEY, CDR2 SMNVEV (reference sequence). The CDR3 loop is CASGKYDQGASGGYTF. The CDR3 DNA reads as TGTGCCAGCGGGAAGTATGATCAGGGGGCGTCGGGGGGCTACACCTTC.

The rearrangement joins TRBV4-1 to TRBJ2-2, with D possibly matching TRBD1 (5 bases). Germline V gives CDR1 MGHRA, CDR2 YSYEKL. The germline V and J ends were trimmed by 1 base and 3 bases, with 9 bases remaining between them. The CDR3 loop spans 15 amino acids. This chain's CDR3 is CASSQVDSDTGELFF. The CDR3, as DNA: TGCGCCAGCAGCCAAGTCGACAGTGACACCGGGGAGCTGTTTTTT.

This chain uses TRBV5-1 with TRBJ1-1; maybe TRBD1 (6 bases). Germline V lookup: CDR1 SGHRS, CDR2 YFSETQ. The germline V and J ends were trimmed by 5 bases and 3 bases, with 20 bases remaining between them. CDR3 length: 16 amino acids. CDR3 sequence reads: CASRGMSGEGDTEAFF. Written as DNA, the CDR3 is TGCGCCAGCAGGGGTATGTCAGGGGAAGGGGACACTGAAGCTTTCTTT.

This clonotype has a handful of counts. J is TRBJ1-5 and V is TRBV24-1; D remains unclear. V was trimmed by 3 bases and J by 0 bases, leaving 11 bases between them. This CDR3 has 16 amino acids. The germline V gene has CDR1 KGHDR and CDR2 SFDVKD. DNA for the CDR3: TGTGCCACCAGTGATACGGGGAGTTATAGCAATCAGCCCCAGCATTTT. Protein: CATSDTGSYSNQPQHF.

For the CDR3, the DNA is TGTGCCAGCAGCTTAGGAGGGGGCGTTGTGAATCAGCCCCAGCATTTT. Residues: CASSLGGGVVNQPQHF. The chain employs TRBV7-6 and TRBJ1-5; 7 bases fit TRBD1. With 1 base clipped from V and 4 bases from J, the junction kept 7 bases outside the gene matches. This CDR3 contains 16 residues. In germline, CDR1 is SGHVS, CDR2 FNYEAQ.

The chain couples TRBV24-1 to TRBJ1-1; D unclear. Germline V gene lookup returns CDR1 KGHDR and CDR2 SFDVKD. V lost 9 bases and J 1 base, leaving 14 bases between the germline ends. The CDR3 extends over 14 amino acids. This chain's CDR3 is CATRLGGGNTEAFF. DNA for the CDR3: TGTGCCACCCGGTTGGGCGGTGGGAACACTGAAGCTTTCTTT.

The gene calls are TRBV20-1 and TRBJ1-2; D uncertain. Germline CDR1 DFQATT, CDR2 SNEGSKA (reference sequence). The CDR3 sequence is 14 residues long. Trimming cost V 0 bases and J 4 bases, with 12 bases left between them. The DNA for the CDR3 is TGCAGTGCTAGAGATGGGGAGGTCCTCTATGGCTACACCTTC. As protein: CSARDGEVLYGYTF.

The chain recombines TRBV15 with TRBJ1-2; 9 bases map to TRBD1. The junction had 9 bases not matched to a gene; V was cut back by 6 bases and J by 10 bases. The CDR3 has 13 residues. CDR1 and CDR2 (germline): LNHNV, YYDKDF (reference sequence). CDR3 amino acids: CATRGQGSLAYTF. CDR3 DNA sequence: TGTGCCACCAGAGGACAGGGGAGTTTGGCCTACACCTTC.

The rearrangement uses TRBV21-1 and TRBJ1-5; the DNA was not compared with TRBD1, the D call given in the table. TRBV21-1 is a pseudogene locus. This CDR3 has 18 residues. CDR3 loop: CASSSRQGGFISNQPQHF. CDR3 coding DNA: TGTGCCAGCAGCTCGAGACAGGGTGGTTTCATTAGCAATCAGCCCCAGCATTTT.

The chain links TRBV7-2 to TRBJ2-3; a possible D gene is TRBD2 (5 bases). Germline lookup yields CDR1 SGHTA and CDR2 FQGNSA. V lost 3 bases to trimming and J lost 0 bases, with 7 bases between them. The CDR3 consists of 14 residues. CDR3 DNA: TGTGCCAGCAGCTTCGGGGTTAGCACAGATACGCAGTATTTT. Protein: CASSFGVSTDTQYF.